The rows below give T cell receptor beta chains drawn from one sample of a study of Graves' ophthalmopathy and Graves' hyperthyroidism. TCRdb re-called the multiplex PCR reads through MiXCR, storing one row per CDR3 protein. This repertoire shows about 740,000 distinct CDR3 sequences, 35% to 50% found once; its top ten account for 44%. What was sequenced was peripheral blood. These receptors were obtained from an adult man with Graves' ophthalmopathy. Each CDR3 is given without its conserved first and last residue. A clone size is listed for some rows: how often the clone was seen (once, few, many), or a class if it is expanded.

j_gene | abundance | v_gene | CDR3aa
TRBJ2-7 | NA | TRBV2 | ASSDTGLPYEQY
TRBJ2-5 | once | TRBV29-1 | SAPGQGGETQY
TRBJ1-2 | many | TRBV19 | ASSNSPGQGKGIVGYT
TRBJ2-7 | NA | TRBV2 | ASSLTGVNEQY
TRBJ1-6 | many | TRBV9 | ASSPEGDRASPLH
TRBJ2-2 | few | TRBV2 | ASRRGQNTGELF
TRBJ2-5 | many | TRBV19 | ASSVDRGVETQY
TRBJ2-7 | NA | TRBV5-1 | ASSLEAVSGYSYEQY
TRBJ1-1 | many | TRBV25-1 | ASSEERTGKAF
TRBJ2-5 | NA | TRBV9 | ASSLGRGEAQPQY